This T cell receptor beta chain was documented in a study of blood T cell repertoires in COVID-19. The method was immunoSEQ multiplex PCR; TCRdb's version includes in-frame clones alone and lacks a portion of them. The sample yields 150,000 or so clones, about 86% seen once. The CDR3 is 16 amino acids. Germline CDR1 is SGDLS and CDR2 is YYNGEE. V was clipped by 0 bases and J by 8 bases; unmatched bases: 7. Sequenced sample: peripheral blood. The sequence was collected from a woman aged 60 to 75 with acute or convalescent COVID-19. The chain carries TRBV9 and TRBJ2-1; 11 nucleotides align to TRBD2. In DNA, the CDR3 is TGTGCCAGCAGCGTAGGAGGGACTAGCGGAGGGTATGAGCAGTTCTTC. Encoded protein: CASSVGGTSGGYEQFF.